A single sample is the source of the 22 T cell receptor beta chains below, sequenced in a study of blood T cell repertoires in COVID-19. Measured with immunoSEQ multiplex PCR; TCRdb has only the in-frame clones, and not every one. Of a few hundred thousand clones in the sample, 75% to 90% were seen once. The material sequenced was PBMCs or T cells enriched from blood (not recorded which). Receptor source: a man in his forties or fifties who had recovered from COVID-19.

This rearrangement joins TRBV6-5 to TRBJ1-1; D may be TRBD1 (5 bases). The V gene's germline CDR1 is MNHEY and CDR2 SVGAGI. CDR3 length: 13 amino acids. V was clipped by 6 bases and J by 0 bases, with 8 bases between them. As DNA, the CDR3 is TGTGCCAGCAGAGGACACATGAACACTGAAGCTTTCTTT. Its protein product is CASRGHMNTEAFF.

The chain couples TRBV23-1 to TRBJ2-1; TRBD1 might be the D (5 bases). TRBV23-1 is an ORF, with its function uncertain. V was pared by 6 bases and J by 9 bases, with 15 bases between. The CDR3 contains 13 residues. The CDR3 region is CASSPMDNPEQFF. The CDR3 bases are TGCGCCAGCAGCCCCATGGACAACCCTGAGCAGTTCTTC.

The chain couples TRBV5-8 to TRBJ1-5, with a tentative D call TRBD1 (5 bases). Germline V CDR1 and CDR2: SGHTS, YDEGEE. CDR3 length: 15 residues. The germline V and J ends were trimmed by 5 bases and 5 bases, with 17 bases remaining between them. The CDR3 loop is CASRRRGAGDQPQHF. The DNA for the CDR3 is TGTGCCAGCAGGCGGAGGGGCGCGGGGGATCAGCCCCAGCATTTT. The entire variable domain, with the rest obtained from reference TRBV5-8 and TRBJ1-5, is as follows: EAGVTQSPTHLIKTRGQQATLRCSPISGHTSVYWYQQALGLGLQFLLWYDEGEERNRGNFPPRFSGRQFPNYSSELNVNALELEDSALYLCASRRRGAGDQPQHFGDGTRLSIL.

The rearrangement links TRBV11-2 to TRBJ1-4, with 9 nucleotides matching TRBD1. This CDR3 region has 16 residues. Germline CDR1 and CDR2: SGHAT and FQNNGV. J gave up 8 bases and V 2 bases, and 9 bases lay outside the gene matches. The CDR3 loop reads CASSLSPGTGYEKLFF. The DNA for the CDR3 is TGTGCCAGCAGCTTATCACCTGGGACAGGGTACGAAAAACTGTTTTTT.

This chain joins TRBV7-6 and TRBJ1-5; D is possibly TRBD1 (5 bases). V was clipped by 1 base and J by 2 bases, with 9 bases between them. In germline, CDR1 is SGHVS, CDR2 FNYEAQ. The CDR3 contains 15 residues. CDR3 DNA: TGTGCCAGCAGCTTAGGGACAAGGGGCAATCAGCCCCAGCATTTT. This codes for CASSLGTRGNQPQHF.

The J gene is TRBJ1-2, the V gene TRBV12-3 or TRBV12-4; maybe TRBD1 (6 bases). The V end lost 6 bases, the J end lost 5 bases, and 13 bases lay between the germline ends. This CDR3 spans 13 amino acids. CDR3 bases: TGTGCCAGCAGGGACAGTGCCCTTTATGGCTACACCTTC. Amino acids: CASRDSALYGYTF.

The chain is built from TRBV18 and TRBJ1-4; tentative D call: TRBD1 (6 bases). The length of the CDR3 is 18 residues. The V end was cut by 4 bases, the J end by 0 bases, with 18 bases between. CDR1 is KGHSH and CDR2 is LQKENI in the germline V gene. CDR3 sequence (DNA): TGTGCCAGCTCACTAAGCCAGGGGAGTGTTGCAACTAATGAAAAACTGTTTTTT. This gives the protein CASSLSQGSVATNEKLFF.

The rearrangement joins TRBV9 to TRBJ2-1; possible D gene TRBD2, 6 bases. CDR3 size: 15 residues. V dropped 3 bases and J dropped 4 bases, with 14 bases sitting between them. CDR1 SGDLS and CDR2 YYNGEE come from the germline V gene. CDR3 in amino acids: CASSEGTSPYNEQFF. CDR3 sequence (DNA): TGTGCCAGCAGCGAAGGGACTTCACCGTACAATGAGCAGTTCTTC.

V is TRBV5-6 and J is TRBJ2-7; tentatively, D is TRBD1 (5 bases). This CDR3 contains 14 residues. CDR1 is SGHDT and CDR2 is YYEEEE in the germline V gene. Trimming stripped 2 bases from V and 0 bases from J, with 9 bases between. The CDR3: CASSFDSYSYEQYF. CDR3 coding DNA: TGTGCCAGCAGCTTTGACAGCTACTCCTACGAGCAGTACTTC.

The chain couples TRBV29-1 to TRBJ2-3; 11 positions match TRBD2. V was pared by 4 bases and J by 5 bases, with 5 bases of the junction left unmatched. Germline lookup yields CDR1 SQVTM and CDR2 ANQGSEA. The CDR3 contains 14 residues. CDR3 nucleotides: TGCAGCGTTGGGCTAGCGGGGGGTGGAGATACGCAGTATTTT. This encodes CSVGLAGGGDTQYF.

The chain joins TRBV7-8 to TRBJ1-2; D uncertain. V was clipped by 7 bases and J by 0 bases, with 18 bases between them. The CDR3 loop spans 16 amino acids. In germline, CDR1 is SGHVS, CDR2 FQNEAQ. DNA of the CDR3: TGTGCCAGCATCGCCCCTGGCAGGCGCCCTAACTATGGCTACACCTTC. Translation gives CASIAPGRRPNYGYTF. The whole variable domain, remainder taken from reference TRBV7-8 and TRBJ1-2, is GAGVSQSPRYKVAKRGQDVALRCDPISGHVSLFWYQQALGQGPEFLTYFQNEAQLDKSGLPSDRFFAERPEGSVSTLKIQRTQQEDSAVYLCASIAPGRRPNYGYTFGSGTRLTVV.

The V call is TRBV23-1, the J call TRBJ2-7; D uncertain. TRBV23-1 is classed as an ORF, of uncertain function. This CDR3 spans 14 amino acids. V lost 5 bases to trimming and J lost 0 bases, with 11 bases between them. CDR3 DNA sequence: TGCGCCAGCAGTGCGTTGCGCGGCTCCTACGAGCAGTACTTC. Protein: CASSALRGSYEQYF.

V and J are TRBV18 and TRBJ2-6; tentatively, D is TRBD1 (6 bases). The CDR3 is made up of 17 amino acids. Germline V lookup: CDR1 KGHSH, CDR2 LQKENI. V dropped 5 bases and J dropped 0 bases, with 14 bases sitting between them. The CDR3 region has the DNA TGTGCCAGCTCAGGCACAGGGAGACGCTCTGGGGCCAACGTCCTGACTTTC. Translation: CASSGTGRRSGANVLTF.

The J gene is TRBJ2-1, the V gene TRBV5-1, with TRBD2 matching over 8 bases. The germline V gene encodes CDR1 SGHRS and CDR2 YFSETQ. Unmatched junction bases numbered 15, after V lost 4 bases and J lost 3 bases. The CDR3 extends over 18 amino acids. CDR3 in DNA: TGCGCCAGCAGCCTACCCGCGGGGGTGGCGGGGGGCTACAATGAGCAGTTCTTC. This sequence encodes CASSLPAGVAGGYNEQFF.

The CDR3 DNA sequence: TGTGCCAGTAGTATAGGCCCGGGATCGAACACTGAAGCTTTCTTT. It yields the protein CASSIGPGSNTEAFF. The rearrangement uses TRBV19 and TRBJ1-1; no firm D call. Germline CDR1 reads LNHDA; CDR2 reads SQIVND (reference sequence). The CDR3 has 15 residues. V was trimmed by 1 base and J by 1 base, leaving 10 bases between them.

The chain couples TRBV29-1 to TRBJ2-1, with TRBD1 matching over 8 bases. The CDR3 sequence is 16 residues long. J was trimmed by 7 bases and V by 3 bases; bases with no gene match: 14. Germline CDR1 reads SQVTM; CDR2 reads ANQGSEA. In DNA, the CDR3 is TGCAGCGTTGAGAACCCCCGGGACAGGAGCCCTAATGAGCAGTTCTTC. It yields the protein CSVENPRDRSPNEQFF.

This rearrangement joins TRBV6-6 to TRBJ1-4, with TRBD1 matching over 7 bases. Unmatched junction bases numbered 6, after V lost 10 bases and J lost 7 bases. The CDR3 covers 12 residues. Germline V gives CDR1 MNHNY, CDR2 SVGAGI (reference sequence). CDR3 loop: CATRGGGEKLFF. As DNA, the CDR3 is TGTGCCACCAGGGGGGGTGGTGAAAAACTGTTTTTT.

This chain links TRBV28 with TRBJ1-6; D is perhaps TRBD1 (5 bases). Per the germline V gene, CDR1 is MDHEN and CDR2 is SYDVKM. The CDR3 is 16 amino acids. Trimming cost V 5 bases and J 7 bases, with 18 bases left between them. CDR3 sequence: CASSTQSLGLNSPLHF. Written as DNA, the CDR3 is TGTGCCAGCAGTACCCAGAGCCTGGGACTAAATTCACCCCTCCACTTT.

The V call is TRBV28, the J call TRBJ2-7; tentative D call: TRBD1 (6 bases). V lost 8 bases and J 1 base, leaving 18 bases between the germline ends. Germline V gives CDR1 MDHEN, CDR2 SYDVKM. The length of the CDR3 is 15 residues. CDR3: CASAWARDNSYEQYF. CDR3 DNA: TGTGCCAGCGCGTGGGCAAGGGACAATTCCTACGAGCAGTACTTC. Using reference TRBV28 and TRBJ2-7 for the parts outside the CDR3, the full variable domain is DVKVTQSSRYLVKRTGEKVFLECVQDMDHENMFWYRQDPGLGLRLIYFSYDVKMKEKGDIPEGYSVSREKKERFSLILESASTNQTSMYLCASAWARDNSYEQYFGPGTRLTVT.

V gene TRBV9 combines with J gene TRBJ2-1; 10 positions match TRBD2. V trimming: 3 bases; J trimming: 1 base; junction bases outside the gene matches: 7. Looked up from germline, CDR1 is SGDLS and CDR2 is YYNGEE. This CDR3 has 17 amino acids. The chain's CDR3 is CASSGRPSGSSYNEQFF. The CDR3 DNA sequence: TGTGCCAGCAGCGGCCGGCCTAGCGGGAGTTCCTACAATGAGCAGTTCTTC.

The rearrangement joins TRBV5-4 to TRBJ2-5; a possible D gene is TRBD2 (5 bases). The germline V gene encodes CDR1 SGHNT and CDR2 YYREEE (reference sequence). The CDR3 is 14 residues long. Trimming left V 2 bases short and J 2 bases short, with 10 bases between. The CDR3 loop reads CASSFVGAQETQYF. The CDR3 DNA reads TGTGCCAGCAGCTTTGTGGGAGCACAAGAGACCCAGTACTTC.

The rearrangement joins TRBV18 to TRBJ2-7; D is unresolved. This CDR3 contains 12 residues. Germline-derived CDR1 and CDR2 are KGHSH and LQKENI. V was shortened by 2 bases and J by 4 bases, with 6 bases between the two germline ends. The CDR3 sequence: CASSPELYEQYF. CDR3 nucleotide sequence: TGTGCCAGCTCACCAGAGTTATACGAGCAGTACTTC.